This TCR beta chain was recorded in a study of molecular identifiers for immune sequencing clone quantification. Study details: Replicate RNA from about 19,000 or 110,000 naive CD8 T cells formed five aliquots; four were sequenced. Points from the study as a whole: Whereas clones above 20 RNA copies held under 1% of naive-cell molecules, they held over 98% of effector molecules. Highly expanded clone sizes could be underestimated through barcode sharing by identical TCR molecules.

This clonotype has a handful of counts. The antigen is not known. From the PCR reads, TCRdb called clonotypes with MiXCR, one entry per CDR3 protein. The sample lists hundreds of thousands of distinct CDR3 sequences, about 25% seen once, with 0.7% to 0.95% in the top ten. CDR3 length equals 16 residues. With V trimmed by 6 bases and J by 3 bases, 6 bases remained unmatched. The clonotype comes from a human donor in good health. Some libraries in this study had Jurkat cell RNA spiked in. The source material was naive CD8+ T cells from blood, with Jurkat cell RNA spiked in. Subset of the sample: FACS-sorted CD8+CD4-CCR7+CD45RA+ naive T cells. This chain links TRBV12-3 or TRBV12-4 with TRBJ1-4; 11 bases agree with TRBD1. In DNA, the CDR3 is TGTGCCAGCAGATGGGGACAGGGGGAAGCTAATGAAAAACTGTTTTTT. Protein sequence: CASRWGQGEANEKLFF.